This TCR beta chain stems from a study of blood T cell repertoires in COVID-19. Overall study: Sample material is recorded as cDNA or gDNA derived from T cells, B-cell-depleted T cells, or PBMCs.

Per the study methods: Quantification of nucleated cells was approximated via reference gene primer amplification. The table came from immunoSEQ multiplex PCR; TCRdb's copy has only in-frame clones and leaves some out. V and J calls plus clone size are reproduced from that table; the DNA served to infer D and trimming. This table has 200,000 to 300,000 clones, around 90% appearing once. Germline lookup yields CDR1 SGHTS and CDR2 YDEGEE. Trimming removed 4 bases from V and 4 bases from J; junction bases left unmatched: 7. The CDR3 runs to 15 residues. This chain uses TRBV5-8 with TRBJ1-4, with 7 bases that match TRBD1. Material: peripheral blood. This TCR was recovered from a human donor in a cohort sampled during active COVID-19. CDR3 protein: CASSRGQVHNEKLFF. The DNA for the CDR3 is TGTGCCAGCAGCAGAGGACAGGTCCATAATGAAAAACTGTTTTTT. Filled out from reference TRBV5-8 and TRBJ1-4, the complete variable domain reads EAGVTQSPTHLIKTRGQQATLRCSPISGHTSVYWYQQALGLGLQFLLWYDEGEERNRGNFPPRFSGRQFPNYSSELNVNALELEDSALYLCASSRGQVHNEKLFFGSGTQLSVL.